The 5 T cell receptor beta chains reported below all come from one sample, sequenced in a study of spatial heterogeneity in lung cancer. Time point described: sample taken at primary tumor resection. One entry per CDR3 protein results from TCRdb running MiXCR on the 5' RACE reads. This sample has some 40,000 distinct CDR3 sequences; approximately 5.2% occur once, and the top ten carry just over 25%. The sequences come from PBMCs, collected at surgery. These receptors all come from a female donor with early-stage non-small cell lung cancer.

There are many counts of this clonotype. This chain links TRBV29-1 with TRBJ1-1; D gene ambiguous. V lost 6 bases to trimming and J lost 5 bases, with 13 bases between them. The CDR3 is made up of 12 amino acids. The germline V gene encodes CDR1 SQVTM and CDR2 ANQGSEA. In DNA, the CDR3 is TGCAGCGTGGCCTCCTTGGGGACTGAAGCTTTCTTT. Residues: CSVASLGTEAFF. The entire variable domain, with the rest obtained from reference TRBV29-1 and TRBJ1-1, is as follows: SAVISQKPSRDICQRGTSLTIQCQVDSQVTMMFWYRQQPGQSLTLIATANQGSEATYESGFVIDKFPISRPNLTFSTLTVSNMSPEDSSIYLCSVASLGTEAFFGQGTRLTVV.

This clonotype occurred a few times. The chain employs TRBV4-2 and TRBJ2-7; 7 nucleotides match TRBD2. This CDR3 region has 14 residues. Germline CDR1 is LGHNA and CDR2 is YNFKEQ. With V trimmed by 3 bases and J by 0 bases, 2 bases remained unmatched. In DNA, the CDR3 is TGTGCCAGCAGCCATAGCGGGTACTCCTACGAGCAGTACTTC. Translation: CASSHSGYSYEQYF.

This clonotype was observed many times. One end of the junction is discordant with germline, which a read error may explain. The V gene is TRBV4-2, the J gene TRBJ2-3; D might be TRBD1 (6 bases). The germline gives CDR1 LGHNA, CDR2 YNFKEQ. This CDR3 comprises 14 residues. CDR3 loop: CASRQGGNTDTQYF. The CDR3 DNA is TGTGCCAGCAGGCAAGGGGGAAACACAGATACGCAGTATTTT.

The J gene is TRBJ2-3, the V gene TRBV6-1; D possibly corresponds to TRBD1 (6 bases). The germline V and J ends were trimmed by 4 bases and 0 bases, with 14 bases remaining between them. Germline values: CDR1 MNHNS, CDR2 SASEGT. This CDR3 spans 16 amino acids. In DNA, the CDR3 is TGTGCCAGCAGTGGGGGGACAAACCCTAGCACAGATACGCAGTATTTT. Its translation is CASSGGTNPSTDTQYF.

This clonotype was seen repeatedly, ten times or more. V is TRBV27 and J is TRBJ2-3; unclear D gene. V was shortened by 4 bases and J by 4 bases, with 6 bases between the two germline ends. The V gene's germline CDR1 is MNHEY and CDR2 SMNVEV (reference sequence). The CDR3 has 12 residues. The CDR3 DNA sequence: TGTGCCAGCAGTTCTATGGCAGATACGCAGTATTTT. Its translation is CASSSMADTQYF.